This paragraph reports one T cell receptor beta chain. The antigen is not known. This sample is part of a study of radiation and T cells in renal cell carcinoma. As for the study in general: Nephrectomy followed 15 Gy stereotactic body radiation by 4 weeks.

Germline lookup yields CDR1 MNHNS and CDR2 SASEGT. The CDR3 totals 13 residues. V dropped 5 bases and J dropped 7 bases, with 12 bases sitting between them. Assay used: immunoSEQ multiplex PCR; TCRdb lists only in-frame clones, some missing. Here the sample spans about 150,000 clones, roughly 87% being singletons. Time point meaning: blood 2 weeks post-SBRT. Treatment here: 15 Gy SBRT to primary tumor, nephrectomy 4 weeks later. Serial blood draws occurred at baseline and 2 and 4 weeks post-SBRT. Overall study findings and caveats: Baseline intratumoral clonotype presence is unknown without pretreatment biopsies. In blood, top tumor clones expanded by 2 weeks, shrinking by 4.

The rearrangement joins TRBV6-1 to TRBJ1-5; D is possibly TRBD1 (5 bases). Sequenced material: blood, taken from a patient whose treatment included radiotherapy and nephrectomy. The TCR comes from a woman aged 45-65 years with renal cell carcinoma. CDR3 sequence reads: CASSYTRGQPQHF. As DNA, the CDR3 is TGTGCCAGCAGTTATACGCGGGGCCAGCCCCAGCATTTT.